This paragraph covers one T cell receptor beta chain sequence. The junction had 5 bases not matched to a gene; V was cut back by 5 bases and J by 2 bases. Germline CDR1 and CDR2: SNHLY and FYNNEI. CDR3 size: 14 residues. Clones were read by immunoSEQ multiplex PCR, and TCRdb kept only the in-frame ones, dropping some. The sample shows approximately 210,000 clones, about 86% of them seen only once. The sample is drawn from a study of blood T cell repertoires in COVID-19. Across the whole study: Spain, Italy and the United States supplied samples that represented acute and convalescent COVID-19. In each case, the material was cDNA or gDNA derived from T cells, B-cell-depleted T cells, or PBMCs.

The TCR originated in a woman in her 70s with acute or convalescent COVID-19. The chain is built from TRBV2 and TRBJ1-2, with 7 bases matching TRBD1. What was sequenced was peripheral blood. This CDR3 is CASSNRQGNYGYTF. The CDR3 nucleotides read TGTGCCAGCAGTAATCGACAGGGCAACTATGGCTACACCTTC.